Here is one TCR beta chain with its context. This sample was included in a study of shared clonotypes between healthy human individuals. This CDR3 is 14 amino acids long. Germline V gene lookup returns CDR1 WSHSY and CDR2 SAAADI. The germline V and J ends were trimmed by 7 bases and 6 bases, with 15 bases remaining between them. The authors distributed each subset's genomic DNA evenly over several immunoSEQ plates. Profiling relied on immunoSEQ multiplex PCR, and the TCRdb table lists in-frame clones only, not all of them. Seen here are approximately 510,000 clones, 79% observed once, and the top ten hold around 13%. Recent acute infections and vaccinations were absent in the healthy HIV-negative adult donors. Without sorting, samples used about 90 million PBMCs for genomic DNA.

The TCR sequence derives from a woman in her forties in good health. Some clones in this sample may be carry-over from other donors' samples. The chain recombines TRBV10-2 with TRBJ2-2, with D perhaps TRBD2 (7 bases). Material: PBMCs. The CDR3 DNA reads as TGCGCCAGCACCCGACTAGGGGGGGCCGGGGAGCTGTTTTTT. Its protein product is CASTRLGGAGELFF.